This T cell receptor beta chain was profiled in a study of T cells in Graves' hyperthyroidism and ophthalmopathy. An absence of ophthalmopathy progression within 18 months meant stable Graves' hyperthyroidism. Exclusion of a patient resulted from uncontrolled infection, other autoimmune disease, pregnancy or lactation. Broader study findings: A 13 V-J signature model discriminated ophthalmopathy versus stable hyperthyroidism.

This clonotype was detected ten times or more. The antigen remains unidentified. Germline V CDR1 and CDR2: SGHNT, YENEEA. J gave up 8 bases and V 6 bases, and 17 bases lay outside the gene matches. The CDR3 runs 17 residues. Template material for amplifying TCR beta CDR3 regions consisted of RNA transcripts. First-round RT-PCR with HTBI primers amplified the TCR CDR3 region. TCRdb re-analysed the multiplex PCR reads in MiXCR, keeping a single row per CDR3 protein. The sample records hundreds of thousands of distinct CDR3 sequences, approximately 15% being singletons. The sample comprised blood. This clonotype was obtained from a woman aged 30 to 39 with Graves' hyperthyroidism. V is TRBV11-3 and J is TRBJ2-1; 9 nucleotides match TRBD2. The CDR3 protein is CASSQGAGGRARDEQFF. The DNA of the CDR3 is TGTGCCAGCAGTCAAGGGGCTGGCGGGAGGGCCCGCGATGAGCAGTTCTTC.